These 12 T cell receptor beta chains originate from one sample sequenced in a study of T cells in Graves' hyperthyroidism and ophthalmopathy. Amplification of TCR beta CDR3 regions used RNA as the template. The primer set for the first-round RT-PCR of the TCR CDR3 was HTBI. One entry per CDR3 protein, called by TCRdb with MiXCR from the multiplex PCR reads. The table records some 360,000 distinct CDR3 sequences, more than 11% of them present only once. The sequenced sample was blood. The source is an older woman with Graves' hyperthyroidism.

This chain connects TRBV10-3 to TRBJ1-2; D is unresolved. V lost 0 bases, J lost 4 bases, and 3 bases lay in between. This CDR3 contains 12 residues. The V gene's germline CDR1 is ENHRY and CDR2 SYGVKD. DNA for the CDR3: TGTGCCATCAGTGAGTCAAGCTATGGCTACACCTTC. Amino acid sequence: CAISESSYGYTF.

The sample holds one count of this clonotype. The CDR3 DNA sequence: TGTGCCAGTAGTTCATCGTACAGCGGCTTAGCTACTAATACGCAGTATTTT. The encoded protein is CASSSSYSGLATNTQYF. The chain couples TRBV19 to TRBJ2-3, with D possibly matching TRBD2 (5 bases). Trimming pared 5 bases from V and 7 bases from J, leaving 25 bases between. The CDR3 runs 17 residues. Germline V gene data show CDR1 as LNHDA and CDR2 as SQIVND (reference sequence).

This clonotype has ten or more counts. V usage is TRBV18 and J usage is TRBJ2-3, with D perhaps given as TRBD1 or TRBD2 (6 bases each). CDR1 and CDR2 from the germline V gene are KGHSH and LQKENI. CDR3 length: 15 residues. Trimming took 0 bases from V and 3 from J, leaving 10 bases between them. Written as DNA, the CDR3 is TGTGCCAGCTCACCACCTAAGGGGGGAACAGATACGCAGTATTTT. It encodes CASSPPKGGTDTQYF.

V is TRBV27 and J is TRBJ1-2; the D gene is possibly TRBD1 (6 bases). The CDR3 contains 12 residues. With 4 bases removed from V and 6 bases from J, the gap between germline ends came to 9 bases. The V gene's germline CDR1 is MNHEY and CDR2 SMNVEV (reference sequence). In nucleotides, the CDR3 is TGTGCCAGCAGTTCTCACAGGGATGGCTACACCTTC. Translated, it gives CASSSHRDGYTF.

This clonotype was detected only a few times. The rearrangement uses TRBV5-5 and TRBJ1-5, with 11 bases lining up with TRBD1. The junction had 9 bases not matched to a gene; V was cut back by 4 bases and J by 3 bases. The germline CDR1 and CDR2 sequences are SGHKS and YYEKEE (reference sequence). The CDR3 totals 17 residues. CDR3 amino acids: CASSTGTGGGVNQPQHF. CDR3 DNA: TGTGCCAGCAGCACCGGGACAGGGGGGGGGGTCAATCAGCCCCAGCATTTT.

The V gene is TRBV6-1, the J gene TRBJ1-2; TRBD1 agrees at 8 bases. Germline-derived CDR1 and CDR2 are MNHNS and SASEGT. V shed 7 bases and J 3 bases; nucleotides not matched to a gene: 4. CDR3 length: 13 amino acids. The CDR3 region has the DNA TGTGCCAGCAATGGACAGGGTGACTATGGCTACACCTTC. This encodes CASNGQGDYGYTF.

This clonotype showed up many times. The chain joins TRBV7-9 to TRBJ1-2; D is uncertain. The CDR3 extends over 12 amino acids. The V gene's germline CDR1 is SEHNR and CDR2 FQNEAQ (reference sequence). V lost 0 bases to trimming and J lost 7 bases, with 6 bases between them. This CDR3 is CASSLALSGYTF. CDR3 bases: TGTGCCAGCAGCTTAGCGCTGAGTGGCTACACCTTC.

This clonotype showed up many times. CDR3 sequence reads: CASGTDSYNEQFF. CDR3 nucleotides: TGTGCTAGTGGGACAGACTCCTACAATGAGCAGTTCTTC. The J gene is TRBJ2-1, the V gene TRBV12-5; D is perhaps TRBD1 (5 bases). V gave up 6 bases and J gave up 0 bases, with 6 bases separating them. This CDR3 is built from 13 residues. Germline CDR1 and CDR2: LGHNT and FRNRAP.

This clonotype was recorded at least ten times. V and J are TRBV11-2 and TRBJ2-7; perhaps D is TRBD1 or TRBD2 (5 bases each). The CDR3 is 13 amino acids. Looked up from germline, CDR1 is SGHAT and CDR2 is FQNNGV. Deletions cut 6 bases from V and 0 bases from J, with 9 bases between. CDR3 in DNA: TGTGCCAGCAGGAGGGACCCCTCCTACGAGCAGTACTTC. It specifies CASRRDPSYEQYF.

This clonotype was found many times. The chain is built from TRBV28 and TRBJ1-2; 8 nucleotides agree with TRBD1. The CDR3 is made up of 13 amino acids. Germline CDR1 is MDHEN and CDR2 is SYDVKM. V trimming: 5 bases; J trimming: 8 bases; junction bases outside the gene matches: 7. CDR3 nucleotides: TGTGCCAGCAGTAAGGACAGGGTTGGAGGCTACACCTTC. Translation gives CASSKDRVGGYTF.

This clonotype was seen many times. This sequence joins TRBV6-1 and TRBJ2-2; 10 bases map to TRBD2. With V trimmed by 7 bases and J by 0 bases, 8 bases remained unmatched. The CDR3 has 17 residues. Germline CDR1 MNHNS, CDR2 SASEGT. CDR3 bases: TGTGCCAGCAAGAACCGGAGCGGGAGGGCGAACACCGGGGAGCTGTTTTTT. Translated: CASKNRSGRANTGELFF.

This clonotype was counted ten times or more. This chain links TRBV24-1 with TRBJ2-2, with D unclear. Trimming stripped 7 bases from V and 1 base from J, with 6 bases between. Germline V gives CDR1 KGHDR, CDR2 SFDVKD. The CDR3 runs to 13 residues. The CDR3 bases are TGTGCCACCAGCGTTGTGAACACCGGGGAGCTGTTTTTT. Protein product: CATSVVNTGELFF.